One sample yielded the 10 T cell receptor beta chains listed below, sequenced in a study of T cells after yellow fever vaccination. TCRdb ran MiXCR on the 5' RACE reads and lists one entry per CDR3 protein. The table includes a few hundred thousand distinct CDR3 sequences, around 5.2% detected once. Sequenced here: CD4+ T cells sorted from PBMCs, sampled on the day of the yellow fever booster vaccination. These receptors were collected from a man younger than 30 who received the YFV17D yellow fever vaccine.

This clonotype showed up just a few times. V is TRBV20-1 and J is TRBJ2-7, with 8 bases lining up with TRBD1. CDR1 is DFQATT and CDR2 is SNEGSKA in the germline V gene (reference sequence). Trimming removed 5 bases from V and 0 bases from J; junction bases left unmatched: 9. The CDR3 extends over 15 amino acids. CDR3 in DNA: TGCAGTGCTGGGCCCGGGACAGGAAGCTCCTACGAGCAGTACTTC. Its protein product is CSAGPGTGSSYEQYF.

At least ten counts were recorded for this clonotype. This rearrangement joins TRBV5-4 to TRBJ2-5; tentatively, D is TRBD2 (7 bases). CDR3 size: 15 residues. Germline V gene sequence: CDR1 SGHNT, CDR2 YYREEE (reference sequence). V was pared by 0 bases and J by 2 bases, with 11 bases between. The CDR3 is CASSLGGGIQETQYF. CDR3 bases: TGTGCCAGCAGCTTGGGCGGGGGCATACAAGAGACCCAGTACTTC.

The chain uses TRBV11-1 and TRBJ1-2; D uncertain. Germline V gene data show CDR1 as SGHAT and CDR2 as FQDESV (reference sequence). Trimming left V 5 bases short and J 4 bases short, with 14 bases between. This CDR3 is built from 14 residues. The CDR3 nucleotides are TGTGCCAGCAGCCGAGGATCTAATGCCTATGGCTACACCTTC. It encodes CASSRGSNAYGYTF.

This clonotype was counted at least ten times. CDR3 region: CSAGRDRTEAFF. Written as DNA, the CDR3 is TGCAGTGCAGGACGGGACCGTACTGAAGCTTTCTTT. The chain carries TRBV20-1 and TRBJ1-1, with a tentative D call TRBD1 (5 bases). V was pared by 6 bases and J by 5 bases, with 13 bases between. The CDR3 runs to 12 residues. Germline V gene lookup returns CDR1 DFQATT and CDR2 SNEGSKA (reference sequence).

The chain employs TRBV13 and TRBJ2-7; 10 nucleotides match TRBD1. CDR3 length: 15 amino acids. Germline CDR1 is PRHDT and CDR2 is FYEKMQ (reference sequence). The V gene end was trimmed by 5 bases and the J gene end by 1 base; junction bases not matched to a gene: 5. CDR3 in amino acids: CASSARTGGSYEQYF. The DNA of the CDR3 is TGTGCCAGCAGCGCCCGGACAGGGGGTTCCTACGAGCAGTACTTC.

The sample holds a few counts of this clonotype. The chain uses TRBV7-2 and TRBJ2-7, with 7 bases that match TRBD2. The CDR3 covers 15 residues. With V trimmed by 8 bases and J by 3 bases, 13 bases remained unmatched. In germline, CDR1 is SGHTA, CDR2 FQGNSA. CDR3 sequence reads: CASQESAGDYYEQYF. The CDR3, as DNA: TGTGCCAGCCAGGAATCGGCGGGGGATTACTACGAGCAGTACTTC. The entire variable domain, with the rest obtained from reference TRBV7-2 and TRBJ2-7, is as follows: GAGVSQSPSNKVTEKGKDVELRCDPISGHTALYWYRQSLGQGLEFLIYFQGNSAPDKSGLPSDRFSAERTGGSVSTLTIQRTQQEDSAVYLCASQESAGDYYEQYFGPGTRLTVT.

This clonotype came up many times. The chain couples TRBV11-2 to TRBJ2-2, with no clear D. Germline-derived CDR1 and CDR2 are SGHAT and FQNNGV. V was clipped by 2 bases and J by 0 bases, with 10 bases between them. The CDR3 length is 16 residues. DNA for the CDR3: TGTGCCAGCAGCTTAAGGCGCCTCGCGAACACCGGGGAGCTGTTTTTT. This codes for CASSLRRLANTGELFF.

This clonotype has a handful of counts. The V call is TRBV12-3 or TRBV12-4, the J call TRBJ2-3; D remains ambiguous. The CDR3 contains 13 residues. Trimming cost V 3 bases and J 2 bases, with 6 bases left between them. CDR3 amino acids: CASSFGNTDTQYF. CDR3 coding DNA: TGTGCCAGCAGTTTCGGTAACACAGATACGCAGTATTTT.

This clonotype has a count of ten or more. The chain employs TRBV9 and TRBJ1-2, with TRBD1 matching over 9 bases. The CDR3 runs to 17 residues. Germline V gives CDR1 SGDLS, CDR2 YYNGEE. Trimming at V came to 0 bases and at J to 1 base, leaving 7 bases not matched to a gene. Here the CDR3 DNA reads TGTGCCAGCAGCGTAGGCCCCAACAGGGGGCTTAACTATGGCTACACCTTC. Its protein product is CASSVGPNRGLNYGYTF. Variable domain in full (rest from reference TRBV9 and TRBJ1-2): DSGVTQTPKHLITATGQRVTLRCSPRSGDLSVYWYQQSLDQGLQFLIQYYNGEERAKGNILERFSAQQFPDLHSELNLSSLELGDSALYFCASSVGPNRGLNYGYTFGSGTRLTVV.

This chain uses TRBV5-5 with TRBJ2-1; D assignment may be TRBD1 or TRBD2 (6 bases each). This CDR3 has 17 residues. The germline V and J ends were trimmed by 0 bases and 8 bases, with 21 bases remaining between them. Germline assignment: CDR1 SGHKS and CDR2 YYEKEE (reference sequence). CDR3 coding DNA: TGTGCCAGCAGCTTGGAAGGGGGGAGCCCTTCTCGCCATGAGCAGTTCTTC. This gives the protein CASSLEGGSPSRHEQFF.